This T cell receptor (beta chain) was retrieved from a study of blood T cell repertoires in COVID-19 (dated by TCRdb to the early 2020s). In terms of the full investigation: Samples from collaborators originated in the United States, Italy and Spain and spanned both the acute and convalescent phases of COVID-19. The material from the prospective study consisted of cDNA or gDNA derived from T cells, B-cell-depleted T cells, or PBMCs. Deeply sampled blood TCRbeta repertoires from subjects exposed to, actively infected with, or recovered from COVID-19 were included in the dataset. A freely available public database, intended as a resource for researchers studying the immune response to SARS-CoV-2, is where the repertoires were released. Samples were obtained from the ongoing ImmuneRACE study (first 160 participants) and from over 1,000 subjects provided by 6 global collaborators. The sample metadata nearly always contained a de-identified subject ID, COVID-19 status, age in years and sex. Where available, HLA class I and class II types were obtained from metadata supplied by the sample provider rather than from assay-based typing. Results the study describes overall, beyond this receptor: The amount of clinical and demographic metadata varied by source and participant and was provided uncurated.

In Seattle, one collaborating source enrolled patients while the infection was active and tracked those patients longitudinally over the course of disease. The collaborating institutions used their own protocols to collect whole blood in K2EDTA tubes. For TCRbeta analysis, collaborator samples were shipped as frozen whole blood, as isolated PBMCs, or as DNA extracted from either sample type. Germline trimming: 0 bases from V, 7 bases from J; junction bases outside gene matches: 9. The CDR3 spans 16 residues, from the cysteine through the phenylalanine. The only DNA kept is the CDR3, 48 bases in frame from the first base. The germline V gene encodes CDR1 MNHEY and CDR2 SVGAGI. TCRbeta CDR3 regions were amplified from genomic DNA by means of the immunoSEQ Assay, a bias-controlled multiplex PCR. Processing in the source paper ran as follows. The number of nucleated cells in each sample was estimated from the amplification of reference gene primers within the assay. To quantify the absolute abundance of each unique TCRbeta CDR3 rearrangement, sequence reads were collapsed and filtered. For each sample, productive Simpson clonality was calculated as the square root of Simpson's diversity index over productive rearrangements. Drawn from immuneACCESS, this table holds only the in-frame rearrangements with V and J called that TCRdb kept. Clones are partly lost; checked studies trace under half to an unresolved V gene and leave the rest unexplained. V, J and clone size reflect that table, while D and trimming were determined from the DNA. This sample lists roughly 440,000 clones; 88% were detected once. The biggest ten clones account for roughly an eighth of the sample.

About this clone: The antigen this receptor binds is unknown. No quality values exist for individual bases; no much larger clone is one base distant.

The TCR originated in a woman in her fifties or sixties with COVID-19, enrolled during active disease. Specimen: peripheral blood. This chain is built from TRBV6-5 and TRBJ2-4, with 7 bases matching TRBD1. The CDR3: CASSYSSIQGTNIQYF. DNA sequence: TGTGCCAGCAGTTACTCTTCTATACAGGGGACCAACATTCAGTACTTC.